The following is a TCR beta chain sequence with its context. The sample comes from a study of blood T cell repertoires in COVID-19. Trimming cost V 5 bases and J 2 bases, with 10 bases left between them. From germline, CDR1 is SQVTM and CDR2 ANQGSEA. The CDR3 runs 13 residues. Per the original methods: Reference gene primer amplification in the assay estimated nucleated cell counts. The table came from immunoSEQ multiplex PCR; TCRdb's copy has only in-frame clones and leaves some out. That table gives V, J and clone size, and the DNA gave D and trimming. Altogether over 95,000 clones are present, approximately 84% being singletons, with the ten largest covering less than 3.5%.

The V gene is TRBV29-1, the J gene TRBJ2-1; D is possibly TRBD1 (6 bases). This TCR was sampled from a man aged 35-49 years with acute or convalescent COVID-19. What was sequenced was peripheral blood. CDR3 coding DNA: TGCAGCGTTAGGGACACTCCCTACAATGAGCAGTTCTTC. Its protein is CSVRDTPYNEQFF.